Listed here are 19 T cell receptor beta chains from one sample, sequenced in a study of identical twins. TCRdb redid the calling of the 5' RACE reads with MiXCR, one entry per CDR3 protein. The table has around 480,000 distinct CDR3 sequences, 14% seen once. The same specimen was also included in a second study, on yellow fever vaccine responses in identical twins.

Specimen: CD4+ T cells sorted from blood. The receptors originated from a woman aged 18-29 years in good health.

The V gene is TRBV24-1, the J gene TRBJ2-3; D is unclear. Germline V gene lookup returns CDR1 KGHDR and CDR2 SFDVKD. The CDR3 is made up of 13 amino acids. V shed 3 bases and J shed 4 bases, with 7 bases lying between them. The DNA of the CDR3 is TGTGCCACCAGTGATCAAGGTCCAGATACGCAGTATTTT. Protein sequence: CATSDQGPDTQYF.

This clonotype was counted between two and nine times. This chain uses TRBV15 with TRBJ1-1, with D tentatively TRBD1 (6 bases). Trimming cost V 5 bases and J 1 base, with 8 bases left between them. This CDR3 contains 13 residues. The germline V gene encodes CDR1 LNHNV and CDR2 YYDKDF (reference sequence). The CDR3 reads CATSWDKNTEAFF. Written as DNA, the CDR3 is TGTGCCACCAGCTGGGACAAGAACACTGAAGCTTTCTTT.

As concerns this clonotype: The junction departs from the called germline gene at one end, perhaps through a read error. This chain connects TRBV5-1 to TRBJ2-7; tentatively, D is TRBD1 (6 bases). The CDR3 spans 13 residues. Germline CDR1 is SGHRS and CDR2 is YFSETQ. Here the CDR3 DNA reads TGCGCCAGCAGCCCTACAGGGTCCTGCGAGCTGTACTTC. Its protein product is CASSPTGSCELYF.

Many counts were recorded for this clonotype. This chain joins TRBV28 and TRBJ2-1; 8 bases are a match to TRBD1. V was pared by 5 bases and J by 7 bases, with 7 bases of the junction left unmatched. The CDR3 contains 14 residues. Germline V CDR1 and CDR2: MDHEN, SYDVKM. The CDR3 sequence is CASSPSGGWNEQFF. The CDR3 DNA is TGTGCCAGCAGTCCGTCAGGGGGCTGGAATGAGCAGTTCTTC. Based on the CDR3 plus reference TRBV28 and TRBJ2-1, the full variable domain is DVKVTQSSRYLVKRTGEKVFLECVQDMDHENMFWYRQDPGLGLRLIYFSYDVKMKEKGDIPEGYSVSREKKERFSLILESASTNQTSMYLCASSPSGGWNEQFFGPGTRLTVL.

This clonotype showed up just a few times. V gene TRBV12-3 or TRBV12-4 combines with J gene TRBJ2-1; TRBD2 matches 7 bases. The CDR3 runs to 15 residues. V was pared by 2 bases and J by 5 bases, with 6 bases of the junction left unmatched. The CDR3 nucleotides are TGTGCCAGCAGTTTACAAGCGGGGAAGGACAATGAGCAGTTCTTC. The encoded protein is CASSLQAGKDNEQFF.

The sample holds a few counts of this clonotype. This chain connects TRBV2 to TRBJ1-5, with a weak D call TRBD1 (5 bases). This CDR3 comprises 15 residues. CDR1 is SNHLY and CDR2 is FYNNEI in the germline V gene. V dropped 3 bases and J dropped 4 bases, with 13 bases sitting between them. The CDR3 region has the DNA TGTGCCAGCAGTGACCGGGGGGTCAGGAATCAGCCCCAGCATTTT. This gives the protein CASSDRGVRNQPQHF.

This chain links TRBV16 with TRBJ2-7; tentative D call: TRBD2 (6 bases). The germline CDR1 and CDR2 sequences are KGHSY and FQNENV. V lost 0 bases and J 2 bases, leaving 8 bases between the germline ends. CDR3 size: 14 residues. CDR3 in amino acids: CASSQSGGPYEQYF. In DNA form, the CDR3 reads TGTGCCAGCAGCCAATCGGGGGGACCCTACGAGCAGTACTTC.

CDR3 nucleotides: TGCTCCAGAGGGACCCAGTACTTC. Translating it yields CSRGTQYF. V and J are TRBV20-1 and TRBJ2-5; no clear D. Germline-derived CDR1 and CDR2 are DFQATT and SNEGSKA (reference sequence). The CDR3 has 8 residues.

V and J are TRBV29-1 and TRBJ2-3; maybe TRBD2 (6 bases). The CDR3 spans 15 residues. The V end lost 4 bases, the J end lost 0 bases, and 14 bases lay between the germline ends. The germline V gene has CDR1 SQVTM and CDR2 ANQGSEA. The CDR3 sequence: CSVAGVAESTDTQYF. The CDR3 DNA sequence: TGCAGCGTTGCGGGGGTAGCGGAAAGCACAGATACGCAGTATTTT.

This clonotype has more than one count but fewer than ten. The rearrangement uses TRBV21-1 and TRBJ2-5; TRBD1, the D gene given by the table, was not confirmed from the DNA. TRBV21-1 is annotated as a pseudogene. The CDR3 loop spans 15 amino acids. The CDR3 protein is CASSKTGEKEETQYF. For the CDR3, the DNA is TGTGCCAGCAGCAAGACAGGGGAGAAGGAAGAGACCCAGTACTTC.

This clonotype was counted only a few times. This chain joins TRBV20-1 and TRBJ1-2; no firm D call. Germline V lookup: CDR1 DFQATT, CDR2 SNEGSKA (reference sequence). The V and J ends lost 0 bases and 8 bases respectively, with 10 bases between them. The CDR3 has 12 amino acids. Written as DNA, the CDR3 is TGCAGTGCTAGAGATGGTAGGGAAGGCTACACCTTC. The encoded protein is CSARDGREGYTF.

This clonotype was observed at least ten times. The chain combines TRBV5-1 with TRBJ2-3; D is uncertain. Trimming removed 0 bases at V and 4 bases at J, with 12 bases between. This CDR3 region has 15 residues. CDR1 SGHRS and CDR2 YFSETQ come from the germline V gene. The CDR3 sequence is CASSLEISRPDTQYF. The CDR3, as DNA: TGCGCCAGCAGCTTGGAGATTTCTAGGCCAGATACGCAGTATTTT.

This clonotype was picked up many times. The V gene is TRBV4-3, the J gene TRBJ2-7; TRBD1 or TRBD2 may be the D gene (5 bases each). The germline gives CDR1 LGHNA, CDR2 YSLEER. The CDR3 is 17 residues long. V shed 0 bases and J shed 4 bases, with 19 bases lying between them. The chain's CDR3 is CASSQDSGPRGLYEQYF. The CDR3 nucleotides read TGCGCCAGCAGCCAAGATTCGGGGCCCCGTGGACTTTACGAGCAGTACTTC.

The CDR3 coding sequence is TGTGCCAGCTCACTTACATCGGAGGACTACACCTTC. Translating gives CASSLTSEDYTF. The V call is TRBV18, the J call TRBJ1-2; D remains unclear. The V gene lost 4 bases and the J gene lost 10 bases, with 13 bases spanning the gap. The CDR3 totals 12 residues. Germline assignment: CDR1 KGHSH and CDR2 LQKENI.

The V and J genes are TRBV7-9 and TRBJ2-3, with TRBD1 matching 8 bases. Trimming at V came to 4 bases and at J to 5 bases, leaving 11 bases not matched to a gene. Germline values: CDR1 SEHNR, CDR2 FQNEAQ (reference sequence). This CDR3 has 16 amino acids. CDR3 sequence: CASSSNRGSRKDTQYF. The DNA for the CDR3 is TGTGCCAGCAGCTCCAACAGGGGGAGTAGGAAAGATACGCAGTATTTT.

The rearrangement links TRBV11-2 to TRBJ2-3; 9 bases agree with TRBD2. The CDR3 is 15 amino acids. The V segment lost 5 bases and the J segment 3 bases; nucleotides outside the gene matches: 6. Germline-derived CDR1 and CDR2 are SGHAT and FQNNGV. The chain's CDR3 is CASSLSGSWTDTQYF. CDR3 DNA: TGTGCCAGCAGCCTTAGCGGGAGTTGGACAGATACGCAGTATTTT. The full variable domain, in which reference TRBV11-2 and TRBJ2-3 provide the parts outside the CDR3, is EAGVAQSPRYKIIEKRQSVAFWCNPISGHATLYWYQQILGQGPKLLIQFQNNGVVDDSQLPKDRFSAERLKGVDSTLKIQPAKLEDSAVYLCASSLSGSWTDTQYFGPGTRLTVL.

This clonotype came up a few times. This rearrangement joins TRBV20-1 to TRBJ2-1; D unresolved. Trimming took off 5 bases at V and 9 bases at J, with 11 bases between the two ends. The length of the CDR3 is 11 residues. Germline CDR1 is DFQATT and CDR2 is SNEGSKA (reference sequence). The DNA of the CDR3 is TGCAGTGCTGCACGGGTGGGTGAGCAGTTCTTC. It specifies CSAARVGEQFF.

This chain connects TRBV7-2 to TRBJ2-2; 7 bases are shared with TRBD2. Germline CDR1 SGHTA, CDR2 FQGNSA. This CDR3 has 16 amino acids. After removal of 1 base from V and 1 base from J, the junction contained 3 bases not matched to a gene. The CDR3: CASSLGASGNTGELFF. The CDR3 region has the DNA TGTGCCAGCAGCTTAGGGGCTAGCGGGAACACCGGGGAGCTGTTTTTT.

This clonotype was counted between two and nine times. This sequence joins TRBV6-1 and TRBJ2-7; a weak D match, TRBD1 (5 bases). V was trimmed by 4 bases and J by 2 bases, leaving 9 bases between them. The CDR3 covers 13 residues. Looked up from germline, CDR1 is MNHNS and CDR2 is SASEGT. CDR3 DNA: TGTGCCAGCAGTGCCCCAGGGACCTACGAGCAGTACTTC. It is translated as CASSAPGTYEQYF.